Shown below are 9 T cell receptor beta chains from a single sample sequenced in a study of control samples from healthy donors and cancer patients (dated by TCRdb to the early 2020s). Library generation was performed with the immunoSEQ multiplex PCR assay. TCRdb holds this immuneACCESS table with in-frame rearrangements only. Some clones are missing; in checked studies, unresolved V genes explain under half, and the rest has no known cause. For this sample the table gives roughly 100,000 clones, of which 83% were detected only once. The ten largest clones add up to roughly 13% of the sample. Sequencing used blood. These receptors originate from a woman in her 50s in good health.

On this clone: The junction differs from germline at one of its ends, possibly a read error. This sample includes further DNA sequences coding for the same CDR3. The chain combines TRBV2 with TRBJ2-1; 9 positions agree with TRBD2. Germline lookup yields CDR1 SNHLY and CDR2 FYNNEI. The CDR3 is made up of 16 amino acids. The CDR3 loop is CASREGAGGSYNEQFF. In nucleotides, the CDR3 is TGTGCCAGCAGAGAAGGAGCGGGAGGTTCCTACAATGAGCAGTTCTTC.

This clone was counted only a few times. The gene calls are TRBV15 and TRBJ2-7, with 9 bases lining up with TRBD2. Germline assignment: CDR1 LNHNV and CDR2 YYDKDF (reference sequence). J was trimmed by 7 bases and V by 4 bases; bases with no gene match: 17. This CDR3 has 17 residues. For the CDR3, the DNA is TGTGCCACCAGCACTTCCCCCGTAGCGGGAGTCAAAGTAGAGCAGTACTTC. Amino acid sequence: CATSTSPVAGVKVEQYF.

V usage is TRBV10-3 and J usage is TRBJ1-1; D is ambiguous. The CDR3 length is 12 residues. CDR1 is ENHRY and CDR2 is SYGVKD in the germline V gene. Trimming took 2 bases from V and 10 from J, leaving 11 bases between them. The CDR3 here is CAISEREGGAFF. As DNA, the CDR3 is TGTGCCATCAGTGAGCGGGAGGGAGGAGCTTTCTTT.

The chain uses TRBV5-4 and TRBJ2-1; D gene unclear. Between the trimmed V and J ends, which lost 0 bases and 10 bases, there was a span of 11 bases. The germline gives CDR1 SGHNT, CDR2 YYREEE (reference sequence). This CDR3 has 13 residues. The CDR3 loop reads CASSLAVTDEQFF. The CDR3, as DNA: TGTGCCAGCAGCTTGGCCGTGACGGACGAGCAGTTCTTC.

The chain is built from TRBV25-1 and TRBJ2-7; 10 nucleotides align to TRBD1. V dropped 11 bases and J dropped 7; count of bases not matched to a gene: 8. CDR1 and CDR2 (germline): MGHDK, SYGVNS. The CDR3 is made up of 12 amino acids. The CDR3 spells CASGTGASEQYF. Here the CDR3 DNA reads TGTGCCTCGGGGACAGGGGCCTCGGAGCAGTACTTC.

J is TRBJ2-5 and V is TRBV6-4; tentative D call: TRBD1 (6 bases). CDR3 length equals 13 residues. Trimming removed 7 bases at V and 5 bases at J, with 14 bases between. Germline CDR1 and CDR2: MRHNA and SNTAGT. This chain's CDR3 is CASKMGHRETQYF. CDR3 nucleotide sequence: TGTGCCAGCAAAATGGGACACCGGGAGACCCAGTACTTC.

This clone was detected only a few times. The chain is built from TRBV3-1 (or the pseudogene TRBV3-2) and TRBJ2-7; 13 bases align to TRBD2. Germline-derived CDR1 and CDR2 are LGHDT and YNNKEL (reference sequence). The CDR3 is 17 residues long. V dropped 6 bases and J dropped 0; count of bases not matched to a gene: 8. In DNA form, the CDR3 reads TGTGCCAGCAGACAACTAGCGGGAGGGCTTTACTCCTACGAGCAGTACTTC. The encoded protein is CASRQLAGGLYSYEQYF.

V gene TRBV5-1 combines with J gene TRBJ2-5; 12 positions agree with TRBD2. The CDR3 contains 15 residues. The junction had 13 bases not matched to a gene; V was cut back by 6 bases and J by 10 bases. Germline CDR1 and CDR2: SGHRS and YFSETQ. The CDR3 DNA sequence: TGCGCCAGCACCGGACTAGCGGGGACCACCAGGGACCAGTACTTC. Its translation: CASTGLAGTTRDQYF.

This CDR3 reads CASSQVQAEPQHF. CDR3 DNA sequence: TGTGCCAGCAGCCAAGTCCAGGCCGAGCCCCAGCATTTT. The genes are TRBV3-1 (or the pseudogene TRBV3-2) and TRBJ1-5; no firm D call. The germline gives CDR1 LGHDT, CDR2 YNNKEL (reference sequence). V lost 1 base to trimming and J lost 8 bases, with 9 bases between them. The CDR3 contains 13 residues.